These T cell receptor beta chains were read from a single sample in a study of blood T cell repertoires in COVID-19. The table came from immunoSEQ multiplex PCR; TCRdb's copy has only in-frame clones and leaves some out. This table has approximately 290,000 clones, 65% to 85% appearing once. Material: peripheral blood. The receptors were sampled from a person aged 70 to 85 with COVID-19, enrolled during active disease. Both conserved end residues are part of each CDR3. D genes are given only for firm matches. Some rows mark clone size as missing; the rest say once, few, many or name a class of expanded clone.

CDR3aa,CDR3nt,abundance,d_gene,v_gene,j_gene
CAISHSGSLSHEQFF,TGTGCCATCAGTCATAGCGGGAGTTTGTCCCATGAGCAGTTCTTC,NA,TRBD2,TRBV10-3,TRBJ2-1
CASSSRQSTNEKLFF,TGTGCCAGCAGCTCGAGACAGTCCACTAATGAAAAACTGTTTTTT,once,NA,TRBV5-4,TRBJ1-4
CSATGGQPQHF,TGCAGTGCTACGGGGGGACAGCCCCAGCATTTT,NA,NA,TRBV20-1,TRBJ1-5
CASSPPGRGQETQYF,TGTGCCAGCAGCCCCCCTGGCAGGGGACAAGAGACCCAGTACTTC,NA,NA,TRBV7-9,TRBJ2-5
CASSRTSGVPRRETQYF,TGTGCCAGCAGCCGAACTAGCGGGGTCCCGAGGAGGGAGACCCAGTACTTC,NA,TRBD2,TRBV7-9,TRBJ2-5
CASRAWTGRSNIQYF,TGTGCCAGCAGGGCCTGGACAGGGAGGTCCAACATTCAGTACTTC,NA,TRBD1,TRBV28,TRBJ2-4
CASSYRQMYQETQYF,TGTGCCAGCAGTTACCGACAGATGTACCAAGAGACCCAGTACTTC,NA,NA,TRBV6-5,TRBJ2-5
CASSESAGTGGHWNTEAFF,TGCGCCAGCAGTGAGTCTGCCGGGACAGGGGGCCATTGGAACACTGAAGCTTTCTTT,once,TRBD1,TRBV10-1,TRBJ1-1
CASSQDMNQPQHF,TGTGCCAGCAGCCAAGACATGAATCAGCCCCAGCATTTT,NA,NA,TRBV3-1/TRBV3-2,TRBJ1-5
CATAGSKRETQYF,TGTGCCACGGCGGGGTCCAAACGGGAGACCCAGTACTTC,NA,NA,TRBV12-3/TRBV12-4,TRBJ2-5
CASSEDRGPGYGYTF,TGTGCCAGCAGTGAAGACAGGGGGCCGGGCTATGGCTACACCTTC,NA,TRBD1,TRBV6-1,TRBJ1-2